The present TCR beta chain was sequenced within a study of graft-versus-host responses after intestinal transplantation. Study context: Following induction with anti-thymocyte globulin, all recipients were given tacrolimus and steroids for around three years. Broader study findings: Marrow from the recipient contained GvH clones, some of which had appeared first in ileum or blood. Peak circulating GvH clone levels tracked with early post-transplant HvG declines.

Assay used: immunoSEQ multiplex PCR; TCRdb lists only in-frame clones, some missing. Found here are nearly 95,000 clones, more than 85% of them singletons; the top ten hold more than 1.5%. A word on this clone: Its matching antigen is unknown.

The V gene's germline CDR1 is MNHEY and CDR2 SMNVEV (reference sequence). The CDR3 has 13 amino acids. V lost 6 bases and J lost 8, with 16 bases in between. Sequenced material: unstimulated CD8+ T cells sorted from spleen or lymph node cells, taken before intestinal transplant. The TCR was taken from a human donor who received an intestinal transplant. The V call is TRBV27, the J call TRBJ1-2, with D perhaps TRBD1 (6 bases). The CDR3 loop reads CASRPDSLYGYTF. CDR3 in DNA: TGTGCCAGCAGACCGGACAGTCTTTACGGCTACACCTTC.